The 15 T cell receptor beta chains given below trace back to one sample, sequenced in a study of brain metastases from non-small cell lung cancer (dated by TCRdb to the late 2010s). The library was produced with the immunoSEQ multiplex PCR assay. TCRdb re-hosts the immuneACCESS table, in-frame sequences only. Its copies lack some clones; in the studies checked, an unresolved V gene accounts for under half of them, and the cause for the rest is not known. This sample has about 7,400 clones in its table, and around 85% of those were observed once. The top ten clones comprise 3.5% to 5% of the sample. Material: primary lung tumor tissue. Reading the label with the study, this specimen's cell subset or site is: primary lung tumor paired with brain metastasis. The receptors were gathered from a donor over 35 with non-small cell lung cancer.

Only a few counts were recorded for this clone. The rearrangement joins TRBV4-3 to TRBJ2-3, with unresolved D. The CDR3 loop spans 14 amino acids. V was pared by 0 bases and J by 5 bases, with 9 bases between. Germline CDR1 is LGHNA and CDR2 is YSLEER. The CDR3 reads CASSQDLWGDTQYF. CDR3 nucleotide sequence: TGCGCCAGCAGCCAAGATCTGTGGGGAGATACGCAGTATTTT.

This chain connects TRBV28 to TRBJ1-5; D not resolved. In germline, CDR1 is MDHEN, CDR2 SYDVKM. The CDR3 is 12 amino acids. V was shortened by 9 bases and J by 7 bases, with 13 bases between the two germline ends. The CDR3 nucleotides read TGTGCCAGTCAGATGGCGGGGCAGCCCCAGCATTTT. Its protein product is CASQMAGQPQHF.

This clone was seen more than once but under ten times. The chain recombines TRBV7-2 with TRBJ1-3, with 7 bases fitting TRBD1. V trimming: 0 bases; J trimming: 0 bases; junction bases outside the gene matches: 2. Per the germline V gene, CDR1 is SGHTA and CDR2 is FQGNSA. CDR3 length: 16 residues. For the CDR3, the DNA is TGTGCCAGCAGCTTAGCAGGGACAGCCTCTGGAAACACCATATATTTT. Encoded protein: CASSLAGTASGNTIYF. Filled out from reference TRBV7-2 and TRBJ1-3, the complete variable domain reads GAGVSQSPSNKVTEKGKDVELRCDPISGHTALYWYRQSLGQGLEFLIYFQGNSAPDKSGLPSDRFSAERTGGSVSTLTIQRTQQEDSAVYLCASSLAGTASGNTIYFGEGSWLTVV.

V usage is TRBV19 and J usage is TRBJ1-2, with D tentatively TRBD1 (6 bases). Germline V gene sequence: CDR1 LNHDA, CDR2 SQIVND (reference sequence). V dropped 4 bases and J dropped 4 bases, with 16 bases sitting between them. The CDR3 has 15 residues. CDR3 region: CASSSGGALIYGYTF. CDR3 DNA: TGTGCCAGTAGTAGCGGGGGGGCCCTCATCTATGGCTACACCTTC.

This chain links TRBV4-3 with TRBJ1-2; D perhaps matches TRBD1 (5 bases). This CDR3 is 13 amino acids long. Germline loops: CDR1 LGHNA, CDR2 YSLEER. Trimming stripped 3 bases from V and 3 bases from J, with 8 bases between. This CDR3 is CASSHLTDYGYTF. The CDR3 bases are TGCGCCAGCAGCCACCTGACAGACTATGGCTACACCTTC.

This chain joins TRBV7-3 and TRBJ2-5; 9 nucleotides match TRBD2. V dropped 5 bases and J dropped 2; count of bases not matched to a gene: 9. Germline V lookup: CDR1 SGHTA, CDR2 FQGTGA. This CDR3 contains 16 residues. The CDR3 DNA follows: TGTGCCAGCAGCCCGCGGGGCGGGGGGGGGCAAGAGACCCAGTACTTC. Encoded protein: CASSPRGGGGQETQYF.

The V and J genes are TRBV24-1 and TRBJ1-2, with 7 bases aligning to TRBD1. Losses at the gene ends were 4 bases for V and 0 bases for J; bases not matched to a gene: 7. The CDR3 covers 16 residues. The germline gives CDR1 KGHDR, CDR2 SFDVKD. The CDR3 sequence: CATSDPGTAANYGYTF. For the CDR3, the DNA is TGTGCCACCAGTGACCCAGGGACAGCTGCTAACTATGGCTACACCTTC.

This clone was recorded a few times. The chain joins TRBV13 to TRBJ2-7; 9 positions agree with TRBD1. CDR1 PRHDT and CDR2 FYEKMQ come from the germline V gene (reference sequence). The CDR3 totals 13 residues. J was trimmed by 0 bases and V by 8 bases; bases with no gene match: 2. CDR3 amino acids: CASLGQGSYEQYF. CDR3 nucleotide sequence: TGTGCCAGCTTGGGACAGGGCTCCTACGAGCAGTACTTC. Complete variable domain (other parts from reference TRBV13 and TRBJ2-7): AAGVIQSPRHLIKEKRETATLKCYPIPRHDTVYWYQQGPGQDPQFLISFYEKMQSDKGSIPDRFSAQQFSDYHSELNMSSLELGDSALYFCASLGQGSYEQYFGPGTRLTVT.

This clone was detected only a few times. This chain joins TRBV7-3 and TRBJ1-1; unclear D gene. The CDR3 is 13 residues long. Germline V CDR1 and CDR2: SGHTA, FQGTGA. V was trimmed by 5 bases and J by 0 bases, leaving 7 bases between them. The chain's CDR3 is CASSKSMNTEAFF. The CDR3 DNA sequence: TGTGCCAGCAGCAAGTCTATGAACACTGAAGCTTTCTTT.

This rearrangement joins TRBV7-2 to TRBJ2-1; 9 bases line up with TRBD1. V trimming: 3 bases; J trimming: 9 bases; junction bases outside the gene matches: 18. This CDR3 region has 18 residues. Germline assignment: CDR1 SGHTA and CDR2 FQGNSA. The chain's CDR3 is CASSFRGNRRGQGGEQFF. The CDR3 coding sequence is TGTGCCAGCAGCTTTAGAGGGAACCGGAGGGGACAGGGCGGTGAGCAGTTCTTC.

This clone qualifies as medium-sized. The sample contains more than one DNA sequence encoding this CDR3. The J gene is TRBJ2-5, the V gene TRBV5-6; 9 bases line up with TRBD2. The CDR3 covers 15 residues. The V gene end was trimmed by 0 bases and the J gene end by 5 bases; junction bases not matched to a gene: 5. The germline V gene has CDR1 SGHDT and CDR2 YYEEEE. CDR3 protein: CASSLGGGAVETQYF. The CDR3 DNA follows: TGTGCCAGCAGCTTGGGCGGGGGGGCGGTTGAGACCCAGTACTTC.

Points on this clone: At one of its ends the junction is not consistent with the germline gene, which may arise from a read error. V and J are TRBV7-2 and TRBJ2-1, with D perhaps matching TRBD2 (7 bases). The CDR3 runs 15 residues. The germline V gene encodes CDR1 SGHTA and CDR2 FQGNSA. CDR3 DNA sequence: TGTGCCAACAGCTTATGGGGGGGGCTCGGCAATGAGCAGTTCTTC. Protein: CANSLWGGLGNEQFF.

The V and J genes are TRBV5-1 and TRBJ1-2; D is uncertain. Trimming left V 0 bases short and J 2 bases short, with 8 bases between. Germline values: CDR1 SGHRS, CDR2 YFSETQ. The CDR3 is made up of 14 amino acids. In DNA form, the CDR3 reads TGCGCCAGCAGCTTGGAGAGCCCGAACTATGGCTACACCTTC. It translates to CASSLESPNYGYTF.

The CDR3 reads CASSLGQSPLHF. DNA for the CDR3: TGTGCCAGCAGTTTAGGTCAATCACCCCTCCACTTT. The chain joins TRBV12-3 or TRBV12-4 to TRBJ1-6; no clear D gene. This CDR3 region has 12 residues. Trimming left V 1 base short and J 10 bases short, with 5 bases between.

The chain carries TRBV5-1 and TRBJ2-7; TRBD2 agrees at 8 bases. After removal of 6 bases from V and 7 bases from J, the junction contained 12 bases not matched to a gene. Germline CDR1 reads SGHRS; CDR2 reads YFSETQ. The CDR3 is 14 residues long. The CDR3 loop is CASTISGTSGEQYF. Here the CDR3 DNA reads TGCGCCAGCACGATTAGCGGGACCTCGGGGGAGCAGTACTTC. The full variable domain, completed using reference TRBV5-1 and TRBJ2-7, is KAGVTQTPRYLIKTRGQQVTLSCSPISGHRSVSWYQQTPGQGLQFLFEYFSETQRNKGNFPGRFSGRQFSNSRSEMNVSTLELGDSALYLCASTISGTSGEQYFGPGTRLTVT.